The present entry profiles one TCR beta chain with its context. Its antigen target is currently unknown. Base qualities are not provided; no much larger clone lies one nucleotide away. The CDR3 measures 14 amino acids from cysteine to phenylalanine. Of the read, only the CDR3 DNA is kept; its 42 bases are in frame from base 1. Trimming takes 10 bases from V and 0 bases from J, and the germline ends sit 13 bases apart. The germline V gene encodes CDR1 MNHNY and CDR2 SVGAGI (reference sequence). For TCR beta library preparation, around 2 micrograms of genomic DNA were isolated from cryopreserved PBMCs. High-throughput TCR beta sequencing was performed on longitudinal blood samples from CLL patients receiving ibrutinib monotherapy. The patients were enrolled in a single-center, open-label phase 2 trial of ibrutinib monotherapy. The entry originates in a study of cytotoxic CD8 clonotypes in ibrutinib-treated CLL (dated by TCRdb to the early 2020s). For the wider study: The cohort had 11 relapsed/refractory and around 14 treatment-naive patients; about 17 were IGHV unmutated. Partial responses were observed in about 24 patients and complete responses in 2; after a median follow-up of 68 months, remission was maintained in roughly 15 patients and progression was observed in approximately 12. Samples at response were collected after a median of about 13 months of treatment, with a range of roughly 6 to 36 months. An average of about 260,000 productive templates and 94,082 productive rearrangements was obtained per sample. Longitudinal samples were obtainable from about 30% of the roughly 90 participants in the trial. Cryopreserved peripheral blood mononuclear cells were obtained prior to treatment, at the time of response, and at either disease progression or sustained remission. Study-wide conclusions, independent of this receptor: Lymph node repertoires were not examined, and the timing of sampling was not matched between patients in sustained remission and those whose disease progressed. Public clonotypes were rare and either shrank or stayed stable during treatment, and the rise in clonality at ibrutinib response reflected expansion of private clonotypes. At ibrutinib response clonality went up, during sustained remission it held steady, and at progression it dropped back toward baseline. At baseline, clonality was higher than in age-matched healthy donors and showed a strong correlation with circulating CD8+ T-cell counts.

A MiSeq instrument was used for deep resolution sequencing, which targeted depths ranging from 1 in 1 million up to 1 in 200,000 T cells, with coverage averaging 10x for each clonotype. The immunoSEQ hsTCRB Kit was used to generate the TCR beta libraries. In the authors' own workflow: ImmunoSEQ Data Assistant and ImmunoSEQ Analyzer were used for data analysis, and V, D and J genes were assigned according to IMGT definitions. Clonality, which ranges from 0 to 1, was calculated by subtracting the normalized Shannon entropy of productive rearrangement frequencies from one. Only overrepresented clonotypes making up at least 0.05% of each patient's repertoire were included in the public clonotype analysis. Repertoires from approximately 13 age-matched healthy donors in immuneACCESS were used as clonality controls. TCRdb re-hosts the immuneACCESS table, in-frame sequences only. Its copies lack some clones; in the studies checked, an unresolved V gene accounts for under half of them, and the cause for the rest is not known. V and J calls plus clone size are reproduced from that table; the DNA served to infer D and trimming. Across this sample there are about 18,000 clones, with about 81% seen only once. Together, the top ten hold over 15% of the sample.

This sequence was found in a human donor with chronic lymphocytic leukemia. The chain is assembled from TRBV6-6 and TRBJ1-3, with no reliable assignment of the D segment. The specimen comprised PBMCs, sampled before ibrutinib treatment. The CDR3 has the sequence CATEEAISGNTIYF. The sequenced DNA is TGTGCCACCGAAGAGGCGATCTCTGGAAACACCATATATTTT.